This T cell receptor beta chain comes out of a study of blood T cell repertoires in COVID-19. The age range of participants was roughly 18 to 90 years, with residence in fewer than 25 US areas. Researchers sorted participants into cohorts using their self-reported clinical history. Cohort 3 recovery required two negative PCRs, clearance, or symptom resolution. TCRdb keeps only in-frame clones here, not all; method: immunoSEQ multiplex PCR. Here the sample spans under 450,000 clones, about 89% being singletons. The CDR3 runs 11 residues. Regarding this clone: At one end the junction does not follow the germline gene, possibly because of a read error.

J is TRBJ1-2 and V is TRBV12-3 or TRBV12-4; TRBD1 agrees at 10 bases. The receptor was derived from a man aged 25 to 40 who had recovered from COVID-19. The sample comprised PBMCs or T cells enriched from blood (not recorded which). The CDR3 coding sequence is TGTGCCAGCAGTCGGGGACAGGGGATTATCTTC. Encoded protein: CASSRGQGIIF.